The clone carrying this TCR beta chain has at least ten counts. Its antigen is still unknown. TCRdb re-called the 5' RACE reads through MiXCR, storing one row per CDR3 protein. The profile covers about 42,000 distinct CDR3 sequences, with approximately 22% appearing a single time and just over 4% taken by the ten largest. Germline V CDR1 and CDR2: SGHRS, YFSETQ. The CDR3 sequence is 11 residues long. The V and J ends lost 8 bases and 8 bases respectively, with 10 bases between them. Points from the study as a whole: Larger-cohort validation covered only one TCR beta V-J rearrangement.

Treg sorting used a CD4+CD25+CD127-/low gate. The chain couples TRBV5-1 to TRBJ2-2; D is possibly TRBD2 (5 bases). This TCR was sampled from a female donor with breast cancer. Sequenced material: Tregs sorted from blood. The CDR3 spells CASEKRGELFF. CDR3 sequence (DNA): TGCGCCAGTGAGAAGCGGGGGGAGCTGTTTTTT. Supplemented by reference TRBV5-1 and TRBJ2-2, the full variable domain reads KAGVTQTPRYLIKTRGQQVTLSCSPISGHRSVSWYQQTPGQGLQFLFEYFSETQRNKGNFPGRFSGRQFSNSRSEMNVSTLELGDSALYLCASEKRGELFFGEGSRLTVL.